The T cell receptor (beta chain) under discussion was sequenced for a study of radiotherapy plus CTLA-4 blockade in lung cancer. This clone occurred a few times. This CDR3 comprises 12 residues. In germline, CDR1 is SGDLS, CDR2 YYNGEE. Trimming took off 5 bases at V and 10 bases at J, with 15 bases between the two ends. Profiling relied on immunoSEQ multiplex PCR, and the TCRdb table lists in-frame clones only, not all of them. The table records 14,000 to 15,000 clones, about 70% of them present only once. V is TRBV9 and J is TRBJ1-1; D is uncertain. The sequence came from a human donor with non-small cell lung cancer whose response to radiotherapy plus ipilimumab could not be evaluated. The source material was peripheral blood, sampled from a patient treated with radiotherapy plus ipilimumab. The CDR3 loop reads CASRGQVGRAFF. CDR3 DNA sequence: TGTGCCAGCAGAGGGCAGGTGGGGAGAGCTTTCTTT.